A single TCR beta chain is shown here with its context. The data stem from a study of radiation and T cells in renal cell carcinoma. Study context: Nephrectomy followed 15 Gy stereotactic body radiation by 4 weeks.

Method: immunoSEQ multiplex PCR; TCRdb's copy keeps in-frame clones and lacks some. The profile shows 150,000 or so clones, less than 90% of them singletons. Looked up from germline, CDR1 is SGHTA and CDR2 is FQGNSA. The CDR3 is 13 residues long. The V end was cut by 5 bases, the J end by 7 bases, with 14 bases between. As to time point: baseline pretreatment blood. Sample treatment: 15 Gy SBRT to primary tumor, nephrectomy 4 weeks later. After SBRT, blood was collected at 2 and 4 weeks, plus baseline. Clear cell pathology was present in this patient's renal cell carcinoma. V usage is TRBV7-2 and J usage is TRBJ2-5; maybe TRBD1 (5 bases). The source of this sequence is a woman in her seventies with renal cell carcinoma. Material: blood, obtained from a patient whose treatment included radiotherapy and nephrectomy. As DNA, the CDR3 is TGTGCCAGCAGCAGTTGGGGCTCGGGGACCCAGTACTTC. This encodes CASSSWGSGTQYF.